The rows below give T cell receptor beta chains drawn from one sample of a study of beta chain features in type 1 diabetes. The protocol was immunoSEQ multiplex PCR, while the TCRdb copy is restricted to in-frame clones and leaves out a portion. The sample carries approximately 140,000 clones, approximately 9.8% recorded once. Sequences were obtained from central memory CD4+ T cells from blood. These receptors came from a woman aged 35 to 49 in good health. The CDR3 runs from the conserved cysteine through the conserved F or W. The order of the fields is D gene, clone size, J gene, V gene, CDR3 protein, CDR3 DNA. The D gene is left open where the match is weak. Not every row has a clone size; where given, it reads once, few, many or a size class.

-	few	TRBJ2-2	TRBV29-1	CSASVGELFF	TGCAGCGCTAGCGTCGGGGAGCTGTTTTTT
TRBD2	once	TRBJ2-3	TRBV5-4	CASSLDSALSGNTQYF	TGTGCCAGCAGCTTGGATAGTGCCCTTAGCGGGAATACGCAGTATTTT
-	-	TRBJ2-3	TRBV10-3	CAMQGANLPDTQYF	TGTGCCATGCAAGGGGCGAATTTACCAGATACGCAGTATTTT
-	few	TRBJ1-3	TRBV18	CASSLFGSRDSGNTIYF	TGTGCCAGCTCACTGTTCGGGTCGAGAGACTCTGGAAACACCATATATTTT
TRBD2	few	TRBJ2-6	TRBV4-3	CASSQAGGAGANVLTF	TGCGCCAGCAGCCAAGCGGGGGGGGCTGGGGCCAACGTCCTGACTTTC
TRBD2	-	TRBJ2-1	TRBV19	CASSMRAGTSSDEQFF	TGTGCCAGTAGTATGAGGGCCGGGACTAGTTCCGATGAGCAGTTCTTC
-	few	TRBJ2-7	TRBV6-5	CASSEAQVYEQYF	TGTGCCAGCAGTGAAGCCCAAGTTTACGAGCAGTACTTC
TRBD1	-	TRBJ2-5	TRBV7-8	CASSAHGTGGSETQYF	TGTGCCAGCAGCGCCCACGGGACAGGGGGCTCAGAGACCCAGTACTTC
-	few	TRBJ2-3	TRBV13	CASSLGGGTDTQYF	TGTGCCAGCAGCTTAGGCGGGGGCACAGATACGCAGTATTTT
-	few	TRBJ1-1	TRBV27	CASSLQGMATEAFF	TGTGCCAGCAGTTTACAGGGAATGGCCACTGAAGCTTTCTTT